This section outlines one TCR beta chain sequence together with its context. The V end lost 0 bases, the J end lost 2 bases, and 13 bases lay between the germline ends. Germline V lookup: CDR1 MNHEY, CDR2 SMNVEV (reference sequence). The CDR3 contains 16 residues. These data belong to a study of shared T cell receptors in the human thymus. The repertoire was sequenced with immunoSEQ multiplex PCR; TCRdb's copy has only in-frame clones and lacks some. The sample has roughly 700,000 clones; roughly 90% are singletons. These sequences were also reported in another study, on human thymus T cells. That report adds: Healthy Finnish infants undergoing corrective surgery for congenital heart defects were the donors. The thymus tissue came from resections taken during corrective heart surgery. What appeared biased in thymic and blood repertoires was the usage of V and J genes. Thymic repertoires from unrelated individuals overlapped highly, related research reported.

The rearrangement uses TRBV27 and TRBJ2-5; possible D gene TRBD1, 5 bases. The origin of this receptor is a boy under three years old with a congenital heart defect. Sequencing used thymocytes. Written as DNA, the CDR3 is TGTGCCAGCAGTTTATCGATAGGCAGGGTACAAGAGACCCAGTACTTC. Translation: CASSLSIGRVQETQYF.